These 27 T cell receptor beta chains were sequenced from one sample in a study of Ad26.COV2.S vaccination and SARS-CoV-2 variants. The table came from immunoSEQ multiplex PCR; TCRdb's copy has only in-frame clones and leaves some out. The sample carries 300,000 to 400,000 clones, roughly 90% recorded once. This sample's treatment: roughly 20 received Ad26.COV2.S at low or high dose, single or two shots; roughly five received placebo; per-sample allocation not given. Following the first vaccine or placebo injection, samples were taken on day 63. Sequenced material: peripheral blood, taken in a trial of Ad26.COV2.S vaccine versus placebo. The receptors were gathered from a person between 18 and 60 years old who received the Ad26.COV2.S COVID-19 vaccine or a placebo.

The V call is TRBV4-3, the J call TRBJ2-2; D not resolved. The ends were cut back, 0 bases at V and 0 bases at J, with 14 bases in the middle. The CDR3 length is 18 residues. CDR1 is LGHNA and CDR2 is YSLEER in the germline V gene. CDR3 DNA sequence: TGCGCCAGCAGCCAAGAGTGGACCTGGGGATCGAACACCGGGGAGCTGTTTTTT. Translation: CASSQEWTWGSNTGELFF.

This clone was seen a handful of times. This chain connects TRBV7-2 to TRBJ2-3; D gene uncertain. Germline loops: CDR1 SGHTA, CDR2 FQGNSA. The V gene lost 2 bases and the J gene lost 4 bases, with 7 bases spanning the gap. The CDR3 extends over 13 amino acids. CDR3 nucleotide sequence: TGTGCCAGCAGCTTATCCCTCGCAGATACGCAGTATTTT. This codes for CASSLSLADTQYF.

This clone has just one count. CDR3 coding DNA: TGCAGTGCTAGTCAGGGATACACTGAAGCTTTCTTT. This codes for CSASQGYTEAFF. The V call is TRBV20-1, the J call TRBJ1-1; TRBD1 is a possible D gene (5 bases). Looked up from germline, CDR1 is DFQATT and CDR2 is SNEGSKA (reference sequence). The CDR3 is 12 residues long. The germline V and J ends were trimmed by 3 bases and 3 bases, with 8 bases remaining between them.

V gene TRBV11-2 combines with J gene TRBJ2-5, with 10 bases identical to TRBD1. The germline CDR1 and CDR2 sequences are SGHAT and FQNNGV. The J segment lost 4 bases and the V segment lost 5 bases, leaving 1 base of the junction unmatched. CDR3 length equals 13 residues. CDR3 DNA: TGTGCCAGCAGCCGGGACAGGGGAGAGACCCAGTACTTC. Amino acid sequence: CASSRDRGETQYF.

The chain combines TRBV7-2 with TRBJ2-7; D call uncertain. The CDR3 covers 11 residues. Trimming took 0 bases from V and 6 from J, leaving 3 bases between them. CDR1 is SGHTA and CDR2 is FQGNSA in the germline V gene. CDR3 sequence: CASSLAGEQYV. Written as DNA, the CDR3 is TGTGCCAGCAGCTTAGCGGGCGAGCAGTACGTC.

V usage is TRBV19 and J usage is TRBJ1-6, with D tentatively TRBD1 (5 bases). The CDR3 runs 17 residues. Germline V CDR1 and CDR2: LNHDA, SQIVND (reference sequence). The V end lost 10 bases, the J end lost 4 bases, and 23 bases lay between the germline ends. As DNA, the CDR3 is TGTGCCACCAAAAGGGAATCTTACAGGCTGTATAATTCACCCCTCCACTTT. Translating gives CATKRESYRLYNSPLHF.

The gene calls are TRBV4-3 and TRBJ1-1; D uncertain. CDR1 and CDR2 from the germline V gene are LGHNA and YSLEER. V was trimmed by 4 bases and J by 1 base, leaving 16 bases between them. The CDR3 consists of 16 residues. The CDR3, as DNA: TGCGCCAGCAGCCGGCTTAATCCAATCAAGAACACTGAAGCTTTCTTT. This gives the protein CASSRLNPIKNTEAFF.

V usage is TRBV28 and J usage is TRBJ1-1; D gene uncertain. The CDR3 is 13 residues long. Trimming removed 5 bases at V and 1 base at J, with 8 bases between. Germline loops: CDR1 MDHEN, CDR2 SYDVKM. The CDR3 bases are TGTGCCAGCAGTCCCCTGGAGAACACTGAAGCTTTCTTT. Protein sequence: CASSPLENTEAFF.

This clone has just one count. V is TRBV5-1 and J is TRBJ2-5; TRBD1 matches 9 bases. Looked up from germline, CDR1 is SGHRS and CDR2 is YFSETQ. This CDR3 spans 12 amino acids. Trimming at V came to 7 bases and at J to 3 bases, leaving 1 base not matched to a gene. CDR3 DNA sequence: TGCGCCAGCCGGGACAGGGAAGAGACCCAGTACTTC. Its protein is CASRDREETQYF. Supplemented by reference TRBV5-1 and TRBJ2-5, the full variable domain reads KAGVTQTPRYLIKTRGQQVTLSCSPISGHRSVSWYQQTPGQGLQFLFEYFSETQRNKGNFPGRFSGRQFSNSRSEMNVSTLELGDSALYLCASRDREETQYFGPGTRLLVL.

This rearrangement joins TRBV27 to TRBJ1-1, with D uncertain. V was trimmed by 5 bases and J by 0 bases, leaving 13 bases between them. Germline V gene sequence: CDR1 MNHEY, CDR2 SMNVEV (reference sequence). The CDR3 has 15 amino acids. The CDR3 loop reads CASSPRGGMNTEAFF. The CDR3 coding sequence is TGTGCCAGCAGTCCCCGTGGAGGGATGAACACTGAAGCTTTCTTT.

This chain connects TRBV27 to TRBJ2-1, with 9 bases identical to TRBD2. After removal of 2 bases from V and 0 bases from J, the junction contained 8 bases not matched to a gene. The CDR3 is 18 amino acids. The germline V gene encodes CDR1 MNHEY and CDR2 SMNVEV (reference sequence). The CDR3 loop reads CASSLGLAGRSSYNEQFF. In DNA, the CDR3 is TGTGCCAGCAGTTTAGGCCTAGCGGGAAGGAGCTCCTACAATGAGCAGTTCTTC.

CDR3: CSASMQGLEKGYTF. In DNA form, the CDR3 reads TGCAGTGCTAGTATGCAGGGCCTTGAGAAGGGCTACACCTTC. The chain links TRBV20-1 to TRBJ1-2, with a tentative D call TRBD1 (5 bases). Germline V CDR1 and CDR2: DFQATT, SNEGSKA (reference sequence). Trimming cost V 3 bases and J 8 bases, with 19 bases left between them. The CDR3 contains 14 residues.

The sample holds one count of this clone. The chain joins TRBV3-1 (or the pseudogene TRBV3-2) to TRBJ1-3; no clear D. Trimming cost V 0 bases and J 4 bases, with 10 bases left between them. CDR3 length: 15 residues. In germline, CDR1 is LGHDT, CDR2 YNNKEL (reference sequence). The CDR3 nucleotides read TGTGCCAGCAGCCAAGAAGCCGGGGTCGGAAACACCATATATTTT. As protein: CASSQEAGVGNTIYF.

This clone was seen a handful of times. This sequence joins TRBV7-9 and TRBJ1-2, with D unclear. Per germline, CDR1 SEHNR and CDR2 FQNEAQ (reference sequence). The germline V and J ends were trimmed by 5 bases and 5 bases, with 21 bases remaining between them. This CDR3 is built from 16 residues. The CDR3 reads CASSPNLYMTEYGYTF. CDR3 bases: TGTGCCAGCAGCCCGAACCTTTACATGACGGAGTATGGCTACACCTTC. Looking up the rest from reference TRBV7-9 and TRBJ1-2 gives the full variable domain: DTGVSQNPRHKITKRGQNVTFRCDPISEHNRLYWYRQTLGQGPEFLTYFQNEAQLEKSRLLSDRFSAERPKGSFSTLEIQRTEQGDSAMYLCASSPNLYMTEYGYTFGSGTRLTVV.

The DNA of the CDR3 is TGCGCCAGCAGCTCTCGCTCTGCAAGGTCAAACCCCGAAAAACTGTTTTTT. Encoded protein: CASSSRSARSNPEKLFF. The V and J genes are TRBV5-1 and TRBJ1-4, with no clear D. Trimming pared 3 bases from V and 8 bases from J, leaving 23 bases between. Germline CDR1 is SGHRS and CDR2 is YFSETQ. The CDR3 spans 17 residues.

This rearrangement joins TRBV28 to TRBJ1-1, with 7 bases that match TRBD1. V gave up 2 bases and J gave up 0 bases; unmatched junction bases: 0. The CDR3 runs to 14 residues. Germline lookup yields CDR1 MDHEN and CDR2 SYDVKM. Here the CDR3 reads CASSLTGVNTEAFF. In DNA, the CDR3 is TGTGCCAGCAGTTTAACAGGGGTGAACACTGAAGCTTTCTTT.

The chain couples TRBV28 to TRBJ1-1; 8 bases are a match to TRBD1. Germline V CDR1 and CDR2: MDHEN, SYDVKM. This CDR3 is built from 18 residues. The trim removed 8 bases at V and 0 bases at J, leaving 17 bases unmatched. DNA for the CDR3: TGTGCCAGCCCCGGCTCCGGGACAGGAAATCCTATGAACACTGAAGCTTTCTTT. It is translated as CASPGSGTGNPMNTEAFF.

This chain joins TRBV6-1 and TRBJ1-5, with D possibly being TRBD1 (5 bases). The germline gives CDR1 MNHNS, CDR2 SASEGT. Trimming took off 7 bases at V and 7 bases at J, with 17 bases between the two ends. The CDR3 runs 14 residues. Written as DNA, the CDR3 is TGTGCCAGCACTACGACAGATACTAGGCAGCCCCAGCATTTT. Its protein is CASTTTDTRQPQHF.

The chain combines TRBV5-6 with TRBJ2-5; D is unclear. V lost 4 bases and J 2 bases, leaving 6 bases between the germline ends. Germline V gene sequence: CDR1 SGHDT, CDR2 YYEEEE. This CDR3 has 12 residues. The CDR3 loop is CASSPLQETQYF. The CDR3 nucleotides read TGTGCCAGCAGCCCTTTACAAGAGACCCAGTACTTC.

The chain links TRBV18 to TRBJ1-1; D unclear. V was pared by 0 bases and J by 0 bases, with 17 bases between. Germline CDR1 KGHSH, CDR2 LQKENI. This CDR3 is built from 18 residues. The CDR3 sequence is CASSPPVEIPPMNTEAFF. Written as DNA, the CDR3 is TGTGCCAGCTCACCACCGGTGGAAATCCCTCCTATGAACACTGAAGCTTTCTTT.

This CDR3 is CASSPDRTTDTQYF. Written as DNA, the CDR3 is TGTGCCAGCTCACCTGACAGGACCACAGATACGCAGTATTTT. This sequence joins TRBV18 and TRBJ2-3; possible D gene TRBD1, 6 bases. V gave up 3 bases and J gave up 2 bases, with 9 bases separating them. Germline CDR1 reads KGHSH; CDR2 reads LQKENI. The CDR3 sequence is 14 residues long.

This rearrangement joins TRBV19 to TRBJ2-1; D remains unclear. The germline V gene has CDR1 LNHDA and CDR2 SQIVND (reference sequence). Trimming cost V 3 bases and J 8 bases, with 8 bases left between them. CDR3 size: 12 residues. In nucleotides, the CDR3 is TGTGCCAGTAGTATTACATGGTATGAGCAGTTCTTC. Its translation: CASSITWYEQFF.

Only one count was recorded for this clone. The chain couples TRBV11-3 to TRBJ2-3; unclear D gene. The ends were cut back, 0 bases at V and 1 base at J, with 5 bases in the middle. The CDR3 is 14 amino acids. Looked up from germline, CDR1 is SGHNT and CDR2 is YENEEA. This chain's CDR3 is CASSLDGGTDTQYF. The DNA of the CDR3 is TGTGCCAGCAGCTTAGATGGGGGCACAGATACGCAGTATTTT. Drawing the rest from reference TRBV11-3 and TRBJ2-3, the complete variable domain is EAGVVQSPRYKIIEKKQPVAFWCNPISGHNTLYWYLQNLGQGPELLIRYENEEAVDDSQLPKDRFSAERLKGVDSTLKIQPAELGDSAVYLCASSLDGGTDTQYFGPGTRLTVL.

The chain joins TRBV7-6 to TRBJ1-1; D is unclear. V lost 6 bases to trimming and J lost 4 bases, with 18 bases between them. The CDR3 is made up of 15 amino acids. Germline V gene data show CDR1 as SGHVS and CDR2 as FNYEAQ. CDR3 residues: CASRPTPDVGTEAFF. Here the CDR3 DNA reads TGTGCCAGCAGACCGACCCCCGACGTGGGCACTGAAGCTTTCTTT.

This clone was counted a single time. The gene calls are TRBV2 and TRBJ1-6; D gene ambiguous. Trimming cost V 4 bases and J 0 bases, with 13 bases left between them. The CDR3 has 17 amino acids. CDR1 is SNHLY, CDR2 FYNNEI, per germline. CDR3 amino acids: CASSVRPISSYNSPLHF. The CDR3 DNA is TGTGCCAGCAGTGTCCGACCGATCAGCTCCTATAATTCACCCCTCCACTTT.

The chain employs TRBV7-9 and TRBJ1-1; TRBD1 matches 7 bases. With 5 bases clipped from V and 3 bases from J, the junction kept 3 bases outside the gene matches. The CDR3 runs 13 residues. Germline V gives CDR1 SEHNR, CDR2 FQNEAQ (reference sequence). The CDR3 reads CASSPRGYTEAFF. CDR3 DNA: TGTGCCAGCAGCCCCAGGGGGTACACTGAAGCTTTCTTT.

As DNA, the CDR3 is TGTGCCACCTGGCCCCCCCGGAGGGGAACTGAAGCTTTCTTT. Its translation: CATWPPRRGTEAFF. V is TRBV2 and J is TRBJ1-1, with D possibly matching TRBD1 (5 bases). V lost 10 bases and J 5 bases, leaving 20 bases between the germline ends. CDR1 is SNHLY, CDR2 FYNNEI, per germline. This CDR3 spans 14 amino acids.